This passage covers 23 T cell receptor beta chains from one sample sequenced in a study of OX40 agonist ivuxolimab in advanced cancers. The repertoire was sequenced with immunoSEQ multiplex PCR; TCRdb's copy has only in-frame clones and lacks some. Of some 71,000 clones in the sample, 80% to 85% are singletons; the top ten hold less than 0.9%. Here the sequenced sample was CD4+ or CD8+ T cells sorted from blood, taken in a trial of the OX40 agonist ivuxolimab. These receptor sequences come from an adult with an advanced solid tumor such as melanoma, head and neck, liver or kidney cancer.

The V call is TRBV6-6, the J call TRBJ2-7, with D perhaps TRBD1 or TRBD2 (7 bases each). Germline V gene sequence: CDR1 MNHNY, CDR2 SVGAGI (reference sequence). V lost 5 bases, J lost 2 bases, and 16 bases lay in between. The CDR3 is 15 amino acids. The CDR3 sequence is CASSRDREGTYEQYF. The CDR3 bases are TGTGCCAGCAGTCGAGACAGGGAGGGAACCTACGAGCAGTACTTC.

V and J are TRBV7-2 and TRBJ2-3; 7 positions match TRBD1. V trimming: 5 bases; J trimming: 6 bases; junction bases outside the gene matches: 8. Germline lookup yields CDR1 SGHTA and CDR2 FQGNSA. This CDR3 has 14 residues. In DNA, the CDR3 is TGTGCCAGCAGCCTTCGACAGGGCTCGGATACGCAGTATTTT. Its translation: CASSLRQGSDTQYF.

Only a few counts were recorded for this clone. This chain's CDR3 is CASSYDREGQETQYF. CDR3 sequence (DNA): TGTGCCAGCAGTTACGACAGGGAGGGGCAAGAGACCCAGTACTTC. The rearrangement joins TRBV6-5 to TRBJ2-5; tentatively, D is TRBD1 or TRBD2 (7 bases each). Germline CDR1 MNHEY, CDR2 SVGAGI. CDR3 length equals 15 residues. Deletions cut 2 bases from V and 2 bases from J, with 12 bases between.

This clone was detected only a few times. CDR3 sequence: CASSPTRGSRNQPQHF. CDR3 in DNA: TGCGCCAGCAGCCCCACCCGAGGCAGCCGAAATCAGCCCCAGCATTTT. The V gene is TRBV4-1, the J gene TRBJ1-5; D is uncertain. Germline-derived CDR1 and CDR2 are MGHRA and YSYEKL. Deletions cut 4 bases from V and 4 bases from J, with 17 bases between. This CDR3 has 16 residues.

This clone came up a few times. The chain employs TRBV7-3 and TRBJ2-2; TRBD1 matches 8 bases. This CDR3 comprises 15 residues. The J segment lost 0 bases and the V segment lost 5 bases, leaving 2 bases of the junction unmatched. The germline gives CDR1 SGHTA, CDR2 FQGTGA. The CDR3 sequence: CASSGQGTNTGELFF. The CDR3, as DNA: TGTGCCAGCAGCGGACAGGGAACGAACACCGGGGAGCTGTTTTTT.

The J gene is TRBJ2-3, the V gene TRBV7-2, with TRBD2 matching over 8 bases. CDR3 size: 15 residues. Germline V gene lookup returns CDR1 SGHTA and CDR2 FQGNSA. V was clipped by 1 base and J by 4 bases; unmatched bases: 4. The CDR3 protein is CASSLVGLGADTQYF. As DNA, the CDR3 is TGTGCCAGCAGCTTAGTGGGACTAGGAGCAGATACGCAGTATTTT.

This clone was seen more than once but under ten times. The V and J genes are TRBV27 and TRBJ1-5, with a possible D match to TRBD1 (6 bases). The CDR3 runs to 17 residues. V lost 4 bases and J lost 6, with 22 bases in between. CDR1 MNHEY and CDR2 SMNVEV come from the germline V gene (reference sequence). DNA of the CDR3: TGTGCCAGCAGTTCAGGGATTGGGGGGCGCCGAGGTCAGCCCCAGCATTTT. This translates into CASSSGIGGRRGQPQHF.

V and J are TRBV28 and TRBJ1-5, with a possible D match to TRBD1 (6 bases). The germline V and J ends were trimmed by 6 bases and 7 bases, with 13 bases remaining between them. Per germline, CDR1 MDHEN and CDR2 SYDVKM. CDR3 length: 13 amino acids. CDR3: CASRGGALQPQHF. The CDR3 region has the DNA TGTGCCAGCAGGGGGGGGGCCTTACAGCCCCAGCATTTT.

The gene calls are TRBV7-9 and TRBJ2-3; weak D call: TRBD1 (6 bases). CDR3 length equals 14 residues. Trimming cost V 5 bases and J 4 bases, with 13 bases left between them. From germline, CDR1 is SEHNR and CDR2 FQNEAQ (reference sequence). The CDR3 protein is CASSTQGFADTQYF. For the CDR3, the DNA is TGTGCCAGCAGCACCCAGGGGTTCGCAGATACGCAGTATTTT.

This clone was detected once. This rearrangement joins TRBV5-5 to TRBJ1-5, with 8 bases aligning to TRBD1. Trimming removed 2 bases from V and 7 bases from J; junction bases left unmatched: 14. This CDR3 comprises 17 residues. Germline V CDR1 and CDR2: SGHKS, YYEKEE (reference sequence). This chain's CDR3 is CASSLQTRTGIGQPQHF. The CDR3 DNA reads TGTGCCAGCAGCTTACAAACCAGGACAGGGATCGGGCAGCCCCAGCATTTT.

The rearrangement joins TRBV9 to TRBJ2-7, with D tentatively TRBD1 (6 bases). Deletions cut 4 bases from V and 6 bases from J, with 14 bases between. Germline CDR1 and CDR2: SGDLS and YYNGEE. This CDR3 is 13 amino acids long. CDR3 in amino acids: CASSLRPGAEQYF. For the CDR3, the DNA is TGTGCCAGCAGCCTAAGACCAGGGGCCGAGCAGTACTTC.

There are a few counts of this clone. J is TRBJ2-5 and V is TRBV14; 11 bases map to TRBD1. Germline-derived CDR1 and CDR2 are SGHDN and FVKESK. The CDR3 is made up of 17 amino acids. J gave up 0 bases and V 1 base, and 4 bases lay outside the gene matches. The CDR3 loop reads CASSQGRDRGYQETQYF. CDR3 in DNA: TGTGCCAGCAGCCAAGGCCGGGACAGGGGGTACCAAGAGACCCAGTACTTC.

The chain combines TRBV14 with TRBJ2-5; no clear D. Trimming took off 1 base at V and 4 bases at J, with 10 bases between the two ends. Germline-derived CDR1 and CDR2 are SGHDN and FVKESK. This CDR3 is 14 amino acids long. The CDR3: CASSQVASGETQYF. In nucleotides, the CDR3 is TGTGCCAGCAGCCAAGTAGCCTCGGGAGAGACCCAGTACTTC.

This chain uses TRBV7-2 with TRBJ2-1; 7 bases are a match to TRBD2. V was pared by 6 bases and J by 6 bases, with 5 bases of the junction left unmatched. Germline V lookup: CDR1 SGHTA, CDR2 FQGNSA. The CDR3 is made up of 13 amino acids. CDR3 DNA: TGTGCCAGCAGAGCTAGCGGAGGCAATGAGCAGTTCTTC. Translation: CASRASGGNEQFF.

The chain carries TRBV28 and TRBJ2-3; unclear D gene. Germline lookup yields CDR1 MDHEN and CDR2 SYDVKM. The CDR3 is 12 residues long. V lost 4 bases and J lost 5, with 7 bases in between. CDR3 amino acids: CASSSALDTQYF. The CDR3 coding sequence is TGTGCCAGCAGTTCCGCTTTAGATACGCAGTATTTT.

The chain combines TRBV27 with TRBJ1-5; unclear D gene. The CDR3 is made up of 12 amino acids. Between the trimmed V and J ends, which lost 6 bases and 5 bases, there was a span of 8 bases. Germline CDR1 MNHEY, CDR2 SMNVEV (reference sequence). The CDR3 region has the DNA TGTGCCAGCAGCCCGAACGATCAGCCCCAGCATTTT. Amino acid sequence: CASSPNDQPQHF.

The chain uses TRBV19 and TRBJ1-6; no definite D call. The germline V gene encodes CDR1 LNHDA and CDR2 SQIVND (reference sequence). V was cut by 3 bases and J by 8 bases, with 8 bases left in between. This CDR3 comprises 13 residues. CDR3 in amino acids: CASSMKRDSPLHF. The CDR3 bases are TGTGCCAGTAGTATGAAGAGGGATTCACCCCTCCACTTT.

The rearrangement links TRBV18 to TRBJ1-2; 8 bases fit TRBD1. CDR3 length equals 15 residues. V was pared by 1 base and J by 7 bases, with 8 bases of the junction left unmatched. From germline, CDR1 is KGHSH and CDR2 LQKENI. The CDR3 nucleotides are TGTGCCAGCTCACCACGAGCGACAGGGGAACCTGGCTACACCTTC. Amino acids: CASSPRATGEPGYTF.

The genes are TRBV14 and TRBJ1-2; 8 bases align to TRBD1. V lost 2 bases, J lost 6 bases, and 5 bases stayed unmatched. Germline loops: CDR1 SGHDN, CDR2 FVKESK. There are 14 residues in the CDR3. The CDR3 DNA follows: TGTGCCAGCAGCCAAAACTTACAGGGGGATGGCTACACCTTC. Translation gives CASSQNLQGDGYTF.

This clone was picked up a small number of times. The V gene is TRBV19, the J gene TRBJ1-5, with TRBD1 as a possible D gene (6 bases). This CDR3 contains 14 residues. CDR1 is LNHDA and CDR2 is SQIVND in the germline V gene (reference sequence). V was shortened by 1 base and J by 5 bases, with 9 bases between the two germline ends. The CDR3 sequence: CASSIGQAHQPQHF. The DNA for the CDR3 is TGTGCCAGTAGTATAGGACAGGCTCATCAGCCCCAGCATTTT.

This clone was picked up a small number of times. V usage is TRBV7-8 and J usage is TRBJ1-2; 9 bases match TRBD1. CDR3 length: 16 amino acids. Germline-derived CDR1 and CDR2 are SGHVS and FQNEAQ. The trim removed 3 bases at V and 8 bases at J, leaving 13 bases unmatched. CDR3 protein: CASSLGRTGENRGYTF. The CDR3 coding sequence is TGTGCCAGCAGCTTGGGGCGGACAGGGGAAAACCGGGGCTACACCTTC.

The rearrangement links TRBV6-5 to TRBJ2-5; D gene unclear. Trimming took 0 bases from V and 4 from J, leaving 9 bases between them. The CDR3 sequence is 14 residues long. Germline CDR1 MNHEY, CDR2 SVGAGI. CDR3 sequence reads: CASSYSMVIETQYF. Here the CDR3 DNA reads TGTGCCAGCAGTTACTCGATGGTCATAGAGACCCAGTACTTC.

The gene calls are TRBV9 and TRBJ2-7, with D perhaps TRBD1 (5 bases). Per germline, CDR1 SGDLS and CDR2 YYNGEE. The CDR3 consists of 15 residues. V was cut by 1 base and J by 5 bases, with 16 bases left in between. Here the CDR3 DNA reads TGTGCCAGCAGCGTAAGGGGCAGGGTATTGGACGAGCAGTACTTC. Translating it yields CASSVRGRVLDEQYF.